A single TCR beta chain is shown here with its context. The data were obtained in a study of blood T cell repertoires in COVID-19. Study details: PBMCs, B-cell-depleted T cells, or T cells provided the cDNA or gDNA that made up the material.

Authors' data handling: Nucleated cell number was recorded as an estimate derived from reference gene primer amplification. Generated by immunoSEQ multiplex PCR, the TCRdb table keeps only in-frame clones and is missing some. From that table come the V and J calls and clone size; the DNA was used to work out D and trimming. The sample has approximately 130,000 clones; roughly 79% are singletons. This CDR3 is 16 amino acids long. Unmatched junction bases numbered 6, after V lost 3 bases and J lost 5 bases. Germline V gene data show CDR1 as SGHTA and CDR2 as FQGNSA. The source material was peripheral blood. The chain has TRBV7-2 and TRBJ2-3, with 12 bases identical to TRBD2. The clonotype comes from an elderly man with acute or convalescent COVID-19. Here the CDR3 DNA reads TGTGCCAGCAGCTTTCTAGCGGGGGGGCCGGTAGATACGCAGTATTTT. Protein product: CASSFLAGGPVDTQYF.